The rows below give T cell receptor beta chains drawn from one sample of a study of T cells after yellow fever vaccination. TCRdb re-analysed the 5' RACE reads in MiXCR, keeping a single row per CDR3 protein. The profile covers approximately 120,000 distinct CDR3 sequences, with 7.5% to 10% appearing a single time and less than 40% taken by the ten largest. The source was CD8+ T cells sorted from PBMCs, collected on the day of the yellow fever booster vaccination. All receptors come from a man between 18 and 29 years old who received the YFV17D yellow fever vaccine. The CDR3 runs from the conserved cysteine through the conserved F or W. Fields, in order: clone size, V gene, J gene, CDR3 protein. Only some rows state a clone size, as once, few, many or a class for expanded clones.

size: few; V: TRBV6-6; J: TRBJ1-1; CDR3: CASSYPTLAGTEAFF
size: many; V: TRBV12-3/TRBV12-4; J: TRBJ2-7; CDR3: CASSSGTGSHEQYF
size: .; V: TRBV4-3; J: TRBJ2-3; CDR3: CASSQGSGPEYTQYF
size: many; V: TRBV21-1; J: TRBJ2-2; CDR3: CASSKALAGNTGELFF
size: many; V: TRBV2; J: TRBJ2-1; CDR3: CASSLRGPYNEQFF
size: few; V: TRBV20-1; J: TRBJ1-5; CDR3: CSARGRGEYVQPQHF
size: .; V: TRBV20-1; J: TRBJ1-5; CDR3: CSALSTGGFQPQHF
size: .; V: TRBV29-1; J: TRBJ2-7; CDR3: CSVEGWNYEQYF
size: many; V: TRBV29-1; J: TRBJ1-1; CDR3: CSVLKWGTEAFF
size: .; V: TRBV7-8; J: TRBJ2-1; CDR3: CASSSLIGDEQFF
size: few; V: TRBV5-1; J: TRBJ2-7; CDR3: CASSLAPGRSYEQYF
size: .; V: TRBV6-6; J: TRBJ1-2; CDR3: CASSFQANYGCTF
size: few; V: TRBV4-3; J: TRBJ2-3; CDR3: CASSLRTGRVADTQYF
size: .; V: TRBV7-2; J: TRBJ2-1; CDR3: CASSWEPTFHNEQFF
size: .; V: TRBV29-1; J: TRBJ1-1; CDR3: CSVVDESEAFF
size: few; V: TRBV7-9; J: TRBJ2-1; CDR3: CASSPPNSGGYNEQFF
size: few; V: TRBV27; J: TRBJ2-1; CDR3: CASSLSPKQGAQFF
size: few; V: TRBV19; J: TRBJ2-1; CDR3: CASSIVRQDPYNEQFF
size: .; V: TRBV4-1; J: TRBJ1-6; CDR3: CASSQGEGTVDGSPLHF
size: few; V: TRBV7-3; J: TRBJ2-1; CDR3: CASSLSVGTSVNEQFF
size: few; V: TRBV7-9; J: TRBJ2-5; CDR3: CASSTFGVGETQYF
size: .; V: TRBV11-2; J: TRBJ2-5; CDR3: CASSFGFGGETQYF
size: .; V: TRBV19; J: TRBJ2-5; CDR3: CASKIRRSQETQYF
size: .; V: TRBV28; J: TRBJ2-5; CDR3: CASSFIDSQTQYF